A few counts support the clone carrying this T cell receptor beta chain. The antigen remains undetermined. The data are from a study of early T cells in non-severe SARS-CoV-2 infection. General study points: VDJdb matching, biased toward anti-spike CD8 responses, missed private and CD4 specificities.

Individual cDNA molecules were tagged with unique molecular identifiers. Using its own MiXCR run on the 5' RACE reads, TCRdb lists one record per CDR3 protein. Among some 98,000 distinct CDR3 sequences, approximately 9.9% were seen once, and the ten largest hold approximately 5.4%. Trimming shortened V by 4 bases and J by 6 bases, and 22 bases separated the two germline ends. This CDR3 region has 16 residues. CDR1 and CDR2 (germline): MNHEY, SVGAGI. Sequencing used whole blood. The origin of this receptor is an adult who was a healthcare worker with PCR-confirmed SARS-CoV-2 infection or an uninfected control (not recorded which). The chain combines TRBV6-5 with TRBJ2-7; D might be TRBD1 or TRBD2, each matching 5 bases. The CDR3 coding sequence is TGTGCCAGCAGTTCCCCAGCCGGGACCGGAGGTGCCGAGCAGTACTTC. This gives the protein CASSSPAGTGGAEQYF.